The source of this T cell receptor beta chain is a study of Graves' ophthalmopathy and Graves' hyperthyroidism. General study points: At 70.59% sensitivity and 72% to 75% specificity, the model predicted progression of the ophthalmopathy.

Concerning this clonotype: What it binds is unknown.

The sequenced template was RNA, covering the TCR beta CDR3 region. Second-round multiplex PCR followed a first-round RT-PCR using HTBI primers. TCRdb ran MiXCR on the multiplex PCR reads and lists one entry per CDR3 protein. The data contain roughly 380,000 distinct CDR3 sequences, approximately 15% of them seen just once; the ten biggest clones take up 7%. Hyperthyroidism showing no ophthalmopathy within 18 months of follow-up was stable. The diagnosis was founded upon clinical symptoms, serum thyroxine, TRAb, thyroid ultrasound and orbital computed tomography. The sequence derives from a woman aged 18-29 years with stable Graves' hyperthyroidism. The material sequenced was peripheral blood.

The CDR3 is CASSQGPGLGNTIYF. CDR3 DNA: TGTGCCAGCAGCCAAGGCCCAGGGCTTGGAAACACCATATATTTT. The rearrangement links TRBV3-1 to TRBJ1-3, with D maybe TRBD1 (5 bases). Germline V gene sequence: CDR1 LGHDT, CDR2 YNNKEL (reference sequence). This CDR3 contains 15 residues. Trimming removed 1 base from V and 3 bases from J, with 10 bases in between. The complete variable domain, with remaining parts taken from reference TRBV3-1 and TRBJ1-3, reads DTAVSQTPKYLVTQMGNDKSIKCEQNLGHDTMYWYKQDSKKFLKIMFSYNNKELIINETVPNRFSPKSPDKAHLNLHINSLELGDSAVYFCASSQGPGLGNTIYFGEGSWLTVV.